This TCR beta chain was recovered during a study of cytomegalovirus exposure and HLA in healthy donors. Study overall: In an earlier analysis, around 120 million unique TCR beta sequences were found from about 190 million T cells.

With respect to this clone: Its antigen is currently unknown.

The study, taken as a whole, reports: The investigators catalogued 150 to 200 TCR beta chains as cytomegalovirus-associated.

Vbeta (60) and Jbeta (13) primers were used in the PCR. Libraries were prepared by immunoSEQ multiplex PCR; TCRdb keeps only in-frame clonotypes and omits some of them. The profile shows 120,000 to 150,000 clones, almost 80% of them singletons. Germline V CDR1 and CDR2: SEHNR, FQNEAQ (reference sequence). The CDR3 covers 17 residues. V dropped 3 bases and J dropped 2 bases, with 16 bases sitting between them. The sequenced sample consisted of PBMCs. This chain joins TRBV7-9 and TRBJ2-2, with D possibly being TRBD1 (6 bases). The receptor comes from a man in his late teens or twenties in good health and CMV-seronegative. The CDR3 loop reads CASSFIPGQTNTGELFF. Written as DNA, the CDR3 is TGTGCCAGCAGCTTTATCCCCGGACAGACTAACACCGGGGAGCTGTTTTTT.